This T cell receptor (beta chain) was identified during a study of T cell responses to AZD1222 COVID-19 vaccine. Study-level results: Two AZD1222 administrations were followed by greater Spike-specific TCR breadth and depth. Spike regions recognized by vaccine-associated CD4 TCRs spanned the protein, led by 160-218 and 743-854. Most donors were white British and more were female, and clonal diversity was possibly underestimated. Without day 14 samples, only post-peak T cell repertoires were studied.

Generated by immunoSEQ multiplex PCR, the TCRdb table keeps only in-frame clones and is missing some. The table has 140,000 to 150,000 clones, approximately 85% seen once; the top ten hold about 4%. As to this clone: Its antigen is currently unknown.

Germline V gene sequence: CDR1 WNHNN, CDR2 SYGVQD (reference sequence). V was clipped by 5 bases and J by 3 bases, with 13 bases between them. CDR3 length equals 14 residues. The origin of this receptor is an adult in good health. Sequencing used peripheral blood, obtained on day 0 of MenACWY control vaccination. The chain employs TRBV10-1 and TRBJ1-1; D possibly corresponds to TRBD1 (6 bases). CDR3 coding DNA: TGCGCCAGCAGTCTTGGACAGTGGGACACTGAAGCTTTCTTT. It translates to CASSLGQWDTEAFF.